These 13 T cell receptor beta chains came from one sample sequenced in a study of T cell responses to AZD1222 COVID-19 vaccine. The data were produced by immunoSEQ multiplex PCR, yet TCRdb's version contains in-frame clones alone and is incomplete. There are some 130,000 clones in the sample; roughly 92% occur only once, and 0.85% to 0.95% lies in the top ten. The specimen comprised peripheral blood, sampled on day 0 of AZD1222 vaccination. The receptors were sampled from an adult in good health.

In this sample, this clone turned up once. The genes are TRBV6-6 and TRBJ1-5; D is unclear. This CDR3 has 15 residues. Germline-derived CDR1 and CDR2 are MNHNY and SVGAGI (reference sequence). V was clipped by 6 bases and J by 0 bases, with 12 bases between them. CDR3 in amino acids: CASSPGSYSNQPQHF. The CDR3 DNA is TGTGCCAGCAGCCCCGGGAGCTATAGCAATCAGCCCCAGCATTTT.

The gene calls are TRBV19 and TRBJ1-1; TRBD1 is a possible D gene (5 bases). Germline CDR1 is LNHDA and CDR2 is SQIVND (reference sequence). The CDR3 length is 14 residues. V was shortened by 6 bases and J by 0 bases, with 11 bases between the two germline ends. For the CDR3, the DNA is TGTGCCAGTAGAGACGGACAACTGAACACTGAAGCTTTCTTT. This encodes CASRDGQLNTEAFF.

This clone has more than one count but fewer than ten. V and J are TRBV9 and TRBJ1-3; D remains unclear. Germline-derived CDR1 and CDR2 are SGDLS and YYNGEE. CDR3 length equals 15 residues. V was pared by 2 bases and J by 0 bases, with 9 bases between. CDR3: CASSVHAASGNTIYF. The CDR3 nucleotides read TGTGCCAGCAGCGTGCACGCGGCCTCTGGAAACACCATATATTTT.

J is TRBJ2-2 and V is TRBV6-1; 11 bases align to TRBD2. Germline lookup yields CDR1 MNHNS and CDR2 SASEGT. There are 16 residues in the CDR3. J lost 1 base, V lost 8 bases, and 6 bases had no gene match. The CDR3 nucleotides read TGTGCCAGCCGTGGACTAGCGGGCCTGAACACCGGGGAGCTGTTTTTT. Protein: CASRGLAGLNTGELFF.

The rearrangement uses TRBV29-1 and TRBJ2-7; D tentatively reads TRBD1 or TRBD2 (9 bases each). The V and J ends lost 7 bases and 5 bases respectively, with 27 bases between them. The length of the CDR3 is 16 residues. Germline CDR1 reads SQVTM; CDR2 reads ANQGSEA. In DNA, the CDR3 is TGCAGCGCATCCCGGCGGGGGGGACAGGGTTTTCACGAGCAGTACTTC. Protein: CSASRRGGQGFHEQYF.

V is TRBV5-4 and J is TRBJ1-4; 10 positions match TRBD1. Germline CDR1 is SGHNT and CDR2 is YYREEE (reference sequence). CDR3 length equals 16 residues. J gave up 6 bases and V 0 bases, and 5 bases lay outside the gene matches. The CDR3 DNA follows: TGTGCCAGCAGCTTGGGACGGGACAGGGGCGATGAAAAACTGTTTTTT. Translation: CASSLGRDRGDEKLFF.

The DNA of the CDR3 is TGTGCCAGCAGCCAAGTTTTCCAAGGGGGTGGAGGCTACACCTTC. Its protein is CASSQVFQGGGGYTF. The chain combines TRBV3-1 (or the pseudogene TRBV3-2) with TRBJ1-2; weak D call: TRBD1 (6 bases). The CDR3 extends over 15 amino acids. CDR1 and CDR2 (germline): LGHDT, YNNKEL (reference sequence). Trimming removed 1 base at V and 8 bases at J, with 17 bases between.

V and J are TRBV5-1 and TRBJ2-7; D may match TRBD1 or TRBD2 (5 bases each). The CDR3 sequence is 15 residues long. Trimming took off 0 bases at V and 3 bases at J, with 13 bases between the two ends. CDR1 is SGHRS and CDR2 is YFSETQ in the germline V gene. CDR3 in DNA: TGCGCCAGCAGCTTGGTTATAGGGACGGACTACGAGCAGTACTTC. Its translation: CASSLVIGTDYEQYF.

This chain's CDR3 is CASSPGTAGNTIYF. For the CDR3, the DNA is TGCGCCAGCAGCCCCGGGACGGCTGGAAACACCATATATTTT. The rearrangement uses TRBV5-1 and TRBJ1-3; a possible D gene is TRBD1 (5 bases). The CDR3 sequence is 14 residues long. V lost 4 bases and J 2 bases, leaving 10 bases between the germline ends. CDR1 SGHRS and CDR2 YFSETQ come from the germline V gene. Drawing the rest from reference TRBV5-1 and TRBJ1-3, the complete variable domain is KAGVTQTPRYLIKTRGQQVTLSCSPISGHRSVSWYQQTPGQGLQFLFEYFSETQRNKGNFPGRFSGRQFSNSRSEMNVSTLELGDSALYLCASSPGTAGNTIYFGEGSWLTVV.

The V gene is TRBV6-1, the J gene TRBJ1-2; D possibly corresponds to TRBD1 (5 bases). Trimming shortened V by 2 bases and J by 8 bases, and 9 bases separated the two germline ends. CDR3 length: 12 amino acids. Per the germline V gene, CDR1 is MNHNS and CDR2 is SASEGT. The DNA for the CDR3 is TGTGCCAGCAGTGAACAGGGAGACGGCTACACCTTC. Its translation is CASSEQGDGYTF.

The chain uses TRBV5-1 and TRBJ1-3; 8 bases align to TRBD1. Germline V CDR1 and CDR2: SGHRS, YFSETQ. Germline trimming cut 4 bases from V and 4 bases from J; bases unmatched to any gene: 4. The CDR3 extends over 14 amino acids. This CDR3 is CASSPDRAGNTIYF. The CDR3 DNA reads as TGCGCCAGCAGCCCGGACAGGGCCGGAAACACCATATATTTT.

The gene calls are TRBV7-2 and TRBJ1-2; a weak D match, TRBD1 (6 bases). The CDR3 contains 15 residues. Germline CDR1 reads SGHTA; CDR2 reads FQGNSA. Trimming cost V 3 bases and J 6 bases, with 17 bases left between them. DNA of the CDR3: TGTGCCAGCAGCTTGCCTCAGGGGCGCCCCCATGGCTACACCTTC. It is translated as CASSLPQGRPHGYTF.

The CDR3 DNA follows: TGTGCCAGCAGTGAAGCGCTAGGTGGGAACACCATATATTTT. Protein product: CASSEALGGNTIYF. The rearrangement links TRBV2 to TRBJ1-3; no definite D call. The CDR3 consists of 14 residues. Trimming shortened V by 0 bases and J by 7 bases, and 10 bases separated the two germline ends. Germline CDR1 and CDR2: SNHLY and FYNNEI.